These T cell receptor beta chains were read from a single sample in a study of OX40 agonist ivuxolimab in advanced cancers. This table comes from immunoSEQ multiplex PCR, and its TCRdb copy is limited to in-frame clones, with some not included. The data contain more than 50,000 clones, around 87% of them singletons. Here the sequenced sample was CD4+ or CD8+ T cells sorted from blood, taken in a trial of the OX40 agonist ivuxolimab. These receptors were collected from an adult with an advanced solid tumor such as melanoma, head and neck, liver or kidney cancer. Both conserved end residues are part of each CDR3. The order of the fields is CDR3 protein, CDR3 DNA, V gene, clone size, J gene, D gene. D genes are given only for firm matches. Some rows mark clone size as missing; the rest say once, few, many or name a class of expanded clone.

CDR3 protein: CASSFSTGTGDSTEAFF
CDR3 DNA: TGCGCCAGCAGCTTTTCCACCGGGACAGGGGATAGCACTGAAGCTTTCTTT
V gene: TRBV5-1
clone size: NA
J gene: TRBJ1-1
D gene: TRBD1

CDR3 protein: CASSGGTGTYNEQFF
CDR3 DNA: TGTGCCAGCAGCGGAGGGACAGGGACCTACAATGAGCAGTTCTTC
V gene: TRBV9
clone size: NA
J gene: TRBJ2-1
D gene: TRBD1

CDR3 protein: CASSFLGTGNQPQHF
CDR3 DNA: TGTGCCAGCAGTTTCCTTGGGACAGGGAATCAGCCCCAGCATTTT
V gene: TRBV28
clone size: NA
J gene: TRBJ1-5
D gene: TRBD1

CDR3 protein: CSVTTTGVVTEAFF
CDR3 DNA: TGCAGCGTTACTACGACAGGGGTAGTCACTGAAGCTTTCTTT
V gene: TRBV29-1
clone size: few
J gene: TRBJ1-1
D gene: TRBD1

CDR3 protein: CASSVRTAVGEKLFF
CDR3 DNA: TGTGCCAGCAGCGTGAGGACCGCGGTGGGGGAAAAACTGTTTTTT
V gene: TRBV5-6
clone size: once
J gene: TRBJ1-4
D gene: NA

CDR3 protein: CASSFSGYSGELFF
CDR3 DNA: TGTGCCAGTAGTTTTTCAGGGTACAGCGGGGAGCTGTTTTTT
V gene: TRBV19
clone size: NA
J gene: TRBJ2-2
D gene: NA

CDR3 protein: CRVRGEAFF
CDR3 DNA: TGCAGGGTGAGAGGTGAAGCTTTCTTT
V gene: TRBV20-1
clone size: NA
J gene: TRBJ1-1
D gene: NA

CDR3 protein: CASSFQGNSPLHF
CDR3 DNA: TGTGCCAGCAGCTTTCAGGGTAATTCACCCCTCCACTTT
V gene: TRBV5-4
clone size: NA
J gene: TRBJ1-6
D gene: NA

CDR3 protein: CASSILGQGNYGYTF
CDR3 DNA: TGTGCCAGTAGTATCCTCGGACAGGGCAACTATGGCTACACCTTC
V gene: TRBV19
clone size: NA
J gene: TRBJ1-2
D gene: TRBD1

CDR3 protein: CASRLNRGSRYGYTF
CDR3 DNA: TGTGCCAGCAGGCTCAACAGGGGGTCAAGGTATGGCTACACCTTC
V gene: TRBV5-6
clone size: NA
J gene: TRBJ1-2
D gene: TRBD1

CDR3 protein: CAISDPGGPDGELFF
CDR3 DNA: TGTGCCATCAGTGATCCTGGGGGTCCGGACGGGGAGCTGTTTTTT
V gene: TRBV10-3
clone size: NA
J gene: TRBJ2-2
D gene: NA

CDR3 protein: CSVARGNTEAFF
CDR3 DNA: TGCAGCGTTGCCAGGGGGAACACTGAAGCTTTCTTT
V gene: TRBV29-1
clone size: NA
J gene: TRBJ1-1
D gene: NA

CDR3 protein: CASSSASGRNNEQFF
CDR3 DNA: TGTGCCAGCTCATCTGCTTCGGGACGCAACAATGAGCAGTTCTTC
V gene: TRBV18
clone size: NA
J gene: TRBJ2-1
D gene: NA

CDR3 protein: CASMVTSRTQYF
CDR3 DNA: TGTGCCAGCATGGTGACAAGTCGGACCCAGTACTTC
V gene: TRBV6-6
clone size: NA
J gene: TRBJ2-5
D gene: NA

CDR3 protein: CASSQDRVSGRDIQYF
CDR3 DNA: TGCGCCAGCAGCCAAGATCGCGTTTCAGGGAGGGACATTCAGTACTTC
V gene: TRBV4-3
clone size: NA
J gene: TRBJ2-4
D gene: TRBD2

CDR3 protein: CASTSTGAQPQHF
CDR3 DNA: TGTGCCAGCACCTCTACCGGAGCACAGCCCCAGCATTTT
V gene: TRBV28
clone size: NA
J gene: TRBJ1-5
D gene: NA

CDR3 protein: CSARKDEQFF
CDR3 DNA: TGCAGTGCTAGAAAAGATGAGCAGTTCTTC
V gene: TRBV20-1
clone size: once
J gene: TRBJ2-1
D gene: NA

CDR3 protein: CASSIRDWKAGELFF
CDR3 DNA: TGTGCCAGTAGTATCCGGGATTGGAAAGCCGGGGAGCTGTTTTTT
V gene: TRBV19
clone size: NA
J gene: TRBJ2-2
D gene: NA

CDR3 protein: CASSISHRLNTEAFF
CDR3 DNA: TGTGCCAGTAGTATTTCGCACAGGTTGAACACTGAAGCTTTCTTT
V gene: TRBV19
clone size: few
J gene: TRBJ1-1
D gene: NA

CDR3 protein: CASSDNDRDEKLFF
CDR3 DNA: TGTGCCAGCAGTGACAACGACCGGGATGAAAAACTGTTTTTT
V gene: TRBV6-1
clone size: once
J gene: TRBJ1-4
D gene: NA

CDR3 protein: CASSPSRDLGYGYTF
CDR3 DNA: TGTGCCAGCAGCCCAAGTCGTGATCTCGGCTATGGCTACACCTTC
V gene: TRBV7-8
clone size: NA
J gene: TRBJ1-2
D gene: NA

CDR3 protein: CAWSSTGYQPQHF
CDR3 DNA: TGTGCCTGGAGTTCCACAGGTTATCAGCCCCAGCATTTT
V gene: TRBV30
clone size: NA
J gene: TRBJ1-5
D gene: NA

CDR3 protein: CASSHLGTGGGYTF
CDR3 DNA: TGCGCCAGCAGCCATCTTGGTACAGGGGGAGGCTACACCTTC
V gene: TRBV4-1
clone size: few
J gene: TRBJ1-2
D gene: TRBD1

CDR3 protein: CASSYSRAGMNTEAFF
CDR3 DNA: TGTGCCAGCAGTTACTCAAGGGCAGGGATGAACACTGAAGCTTTCTTT
V gene: TRBV6-5
clone size: NA
J gene: TRBJ1-1
D gene: NA

CDR3 protein: CASSLGRGQKTQYF
CDR3 DNA: TGTGCCAGCAGTTTAGGCAGGGGGCAAAAGACCCAGTACTTC
V gene: TRBV28
clone size: once
J gene: TRBJ2-5
D gene: TRBD1

CDR3 protein: CASSRALAGARAGVRQFF
CDR3 DNA: TGTGCCAGCAGTCGGGCCCTAGCGGGAGCCCGGGCGGGGGTGAGGCAGTTCTTC
V gene: TRBV7-9
clone size: NA
J gene: TRBJ2-1
D gene: TRBD2

CDR3 protein: CASSFRDRGWYGYTF
CDR3 DNA: TGTGCCAGCAGTTTTAGGGACAGGGGCTGGTATGGCTACACCTTC
V gene: TRBV28
clone size: NA
J gene: TRBJ1-2
D gene: TRBD1

CDR3 protein: CASSLAVGNTIYF
CDR3 DNA: TGTGCCAGCAGCTTAGCTGTGGGAAACACCATATATTTT
V gene: TRBV7-9
clone size: few
J gene: TRBJ1-3
D gene: NA

CDR3 protein: CASSLASQVQGTF
CDR3 DNA: TGCGCCAGCAGCTTGGCCTCGCAGGTTCAAGGTACCTTC
V gene: TRBV5-1
clone size: NA
J gene: TRBJ1-2
D gene: NA

CDR3 protein: CASSHYSNQPQHF
CDR3 DNA: TGCGCCAGCAGCCATTATAGCAATCAGCCCCAGCATTTT
V gene: TRBV10-1
clone size: NA
J gene: TRBJ1-5
D gene: NA

CDR3 protein: CASSLRGVGNTIYF
CDR3 DNA: TGTGCCAGCAGCCTGAGGGGAGTTGGAAACACCATATATTTT
V gene: TRBV5-6
clone size: NA
J gene: TRBJ1-3
D gene: NA

CDR3 protein: CASSGVTGTGYGYTF
CDR3 DNA: TGCGCCAGCAGCGGGGTGACAGGGACGGGCTATGGCTACACCTTC
V gene: TRBV5-1
clone size: NA
J gene: TRBJ1-2
D gene: TRBD1

CDR3 protein: CASSYDGTLTLREQYF
CDR3 DNA: TGTGCCAGCAGCTACGACGGGACACTAACACTACGAGAGCAGTACTTC
V gene: TRBV7-2
clone size: NA
J gene: TRBJ2-7
D gene: NA

CDR3 protein: CASSLGGGGSTDTQYF
CDR3 DNA: TGTGCCAGCAGCTTAGGGGGGGGCGGGAGCACAGATACGCAGTATTTT
V gene: TRBV7-2
clone size: NA
J gene: TRBJ2-3
D gene: NA

CDR3 protein: CASSSSSYNEQFF
CDR3 DNA: TGCGCCAGCAGCTCCAGTTCCTACAATGAGCAGTTCTTC
V gene: TRBV5-1
clone size: NA
J gene: TRBJ2-1
D gene: NA

CDR3 protein: CASASLRNTIYF
CDR3 DNA: TGTGCCAGCGCCAGCCTCAGAAACACCATATATTTT
V gene: TRBV6-5
clone size: NA
J gene: TRBJ1-3
D gene: NA

CDR3 protein: CASSYSVGYTGELFF
CDR3 DNA: TGTGCCAGCAGTTACTCGGTCGGGTACACCGGGGAGCTGTTTTTT
V gene: TRBV6-5
clone size: NA
J gene: TRBJ2-2
D gene: NA

CDR3 protein: CASSLVRGQETQYF
CDR3 DNA: TGCGCCAGCAGCTTGGTTCGGGGGCAAGAGACCCAGTACTTC
V gene: TRBV5-1
clone size: NA
J gene: TRBJ2-5
D gene: NA

CDR3 protein: CASSKVGAEAFF
CDR3 DNA: TGTGCCAGCAGCAAAGTAGGGGCTGAAGCTTTCTTT
V gene: TRBV21-1
clone size: NA
J gene: TRBJ1-1
D gene: NA

CDR3 protein: CATWATDTQYF
CDR3 DNA: TGTGCCACCTGGGCAACAGATACGCAGTATTTT
V gene: TRBV10-3
clone size: NA
J gene: TRBJ2-3
D gene: NA

CDR3 protein: CASSLTGVEAFF
CDR3 DNA: TGTGCCAGCAGCTTGACCGGAGTTGAAGCTTTCTTT
V gene: TRBV7-9
clone size: few
J gene: TRBJ1-1
D gene: NA

CDR3 protein: CASSSLAGGNTGELFF
CDR3 DNA: TGTGCCAGCAGCTCCCTAGCGGGGGGAAACACCGGGGAGCTGTTTTTT
V gene: TRBV7-9
clone size: NA
J gene: TRBJ2-2
D gene: TRBD2

CDR3 protein: CASSFDWAGGPREQYF
CDR3 DNA: TGTGCCAGCAGCTTCGACTGGGCTGGGGGCCCTAGGGAGCAGTACTTC
V gene: TRBV5-4
clone size: NA
J gene: TRBJ2-7
D gene: NA

CDR3 protein: CASSNYAVTGVAFF
CDR3 DNA: TGTGCCAGCAGCAATTATGCAGTAACAGGCGTAGCTTTCTTT
V gene: TRBV7-2
clone size: NA
J gene: TRBJ1-1
D gene: NA

CDR3 protein: CATSRDQGSGNTIYF
CDR3 DNA: TGTGCCACCAGCAGAGATCAGGGGTCTGGAAACACCATATATTTT
V gene: TRBV15
clone size: few
J gene: TRBJ1-3
D gene: NA

CDR3 protein: CASSPRGRENYGYTF
CDR3 DNA: TGTGCCAGCAGCCCCAGGGGGCGGGAGAACTATGGCTACACCTTC
V gene: TRBV28
clone size: NA
J gene: TRBJ1-2
D gene: TRBD1

CDR3 protein: CSVSTNQGYTEAFF
CDR3 DNA: TGCAGCGTTTCTACTAACCAGGGCTACACTGAAGCTTTCTTT
V gene: TRBV29-1
clone size: NA
J gene: TRBJ1-1
D gene: NA

CDR3 protein: CASTIGQGGNTIYF
CDR3 DNA: TGTGCCAGCACCATTGGACAGGGGGGAAACACCATATATTTT
V gene: TRBV6-6
clone size: NA
J gene: TRBJ1-3
D gene: TRBD1

CDR3 protein: CAISARLRTGAASLANEQFF
CDR3 DNA: TGTGCCATCAGTGCCCGCCTTAGGACAGGGGCTGCCTCCCTCGCCAATGAGCAGTTCTTC
V gene: TRBV10-3
clone size: NA
J gene: TRBJ2-1
D gene: TRBD1

CDR3 protein: CASSLNPAYEQYF
CDR3 DNA: TGTGCCAGCAGCTTAAACCCCGCCTACGAGCAGTACTTC
V gene: TRBV11-3
clone size: NA
J gene: TRBJ2-7
D gene: NA

CDR3 protein: CASSSGGRETQYF
CDR3 DNA: TGCGCCAGCAGCTCGGGGGGCCGGGAGACCCAGTACTTC
V gene: TRBV5-1
clone size: NA
J gene: TRBJ2-5
D gene: NA

CDR3 protein: CASSLTVRTSPLHF
CDR3 DNA: TGTGCCAGCAGTCTTACAGTGAGGACTTCACCCCTCCACTTT
V gene: TRBV28
clone size: once
J gene: TRBJ1-6
D gene: NA

CDR3 protein: CASSFRRAINTEAFF
CDR3 DNA: TGTGCCAGCAGTTTTCGGAGGGCAATAAACACTGAAGCTTTCTTT
V gene: TRBV27
clone size: NA
J gene: TRBJ1-1
D gene: NA

CDR3 protein: CASSLRLAGGDSSYEQYF
CDR3 DNA: TGTGCCAGCAGTTTAAGGCTAGCGGGAGGAGATAGCTCCTACGAGCAGTACTTC
V gene: TRBV28
clone size: NA
J gene: TRBJ2-7
D gene: TRBD2

CDR3 protein: CAISPREPGGYTF
CDR3 DNA: TGTGCCATCAGCCCCAGGGAGCCGGGAGGCTACACCTTC
V gene: TRBV10-3
clone size: few
J gene: TRBJ1-2
D gene: NA